The 7 T cell receptor beta chains given below trace back to one sample, sequenced in a study of long-term antiretroviral therapy in people with HIV. Researchers report immunoSEQ v3.0 was run at survey level. Libraries were prepared by immunoSEQ multiplex PCR; TCRdb keeps only in-frame clonotypes and omits some of them. The sample consists of under 45,000 clones, around 94% of them appearing once. This specimen was unsorted PBMCs, taken about 5.1 years after starting antiretroviral therapy. Receptor source: a woman in her forties or fifties with HIV.

This sequence joins TRBV7-3 and TRBJ1-1, with D unclear. CDR3 length: 15 residues. Trimming removed 5 bases at V and 1 base at J, with 14 bases between. The germline V gene has CDR1 SGHTA and CDR2 FQGTGA. CDR3 in DNA: TGTGCCAGCAGCCCGATGAGGGCGAAGAACACTGAAGCTTTCTTT. It encodes CASSPMRAKNTEAFF.

Worth noting for this clone: Sequence at one end of the junction differs from germline and may be a read error. This chain joins TRBV7-7 and TRBJ2-5, with no clear D. Germline-derived CDR1 and CDR2 are SSHAT and FNYEAQ (reference sequence). There are 14 residues in the CDR3. The CDR3 sequence: CASSLQSSEETQYF. CDR3 DNA: TGTGCTAGCAGCTTACAATCCAGCGAAGAGACCCAGTACTTC. Based on the CDR3 plus reference TRBV7-7 and TRBJ2-5, the full variable domain is GAGVSQSPRYKVTKRGQDVTLRCDPISSHATLYWYQQALGQGPEFLTYFNYEAQPDKSGLPSDRFSAERPEGSISTLTIQRTEQRDSAMYRCASSLQSSEETQYFGPGTRLLVL.

The V gene is TRBV5-1, the J gene TRBJ2-5; D not resolved. V lost 0 bases, J lost 5 bases, and 14 bases lay in between. Germline V lookup: CDR1 SGHRS, CDR2 YFSETQ. This CDR3 comprises 15 residues. This CDR3 is CASSLDGVSLETQYF. For the CDR3, the DNA is TGCGCCAGCAGCTTGGATGGGGTATCTCTGGAGACCCAGTACTTC. Drawing the rest from reference TRBV5-1 and TRBJ2-5, the complete variable domain is KAGVTQTPRYLIKTRGQQVTLSCSPISGHRSVSWYQQTPGQGLQFLFEYFSETQRNKGNFPGRFSGRQFSNSRSEMNVSTLELGDSALYLCASSLDGVSLETQYFGPGTRLLVL.

This rearrangement joins TRBV4-3 to TRBJ2-1; D uncertain. V lost 1 base, J lost 8 bases, and 6 bases lay in between. Germline V CDR1 and CDR2: LGHNA, YSLEER. This CDR3 contains 12 residues. The CDR3 sequence: CASSQVGYEQFF. The CDR3 DNA follows: TGCGCCAGCAGCCAAGTAGGTTATGAGCAGTTCTTC.

Only one count was recorded for this clone. This chain links TRBV7-6 with TRBJ2-7; 8 bases agree with TRBD1. The CDR3 spans 16 residues. Per the germline V gene, CDR1 is SGHVS and CDR2 is FNYEAQ. The V segment lost 5 bases and the J segment 7 bases; nucleotides outside the gene matches: 16. The CDR3 protein is CASSVRPRQGAGEQYF. DNA of the CDR3: TGTGCCAGCAGCGTTAGGCCGCGTCAGGGGGCAGGGGAGCAGTACTTC.

Concerning this clone: The sample has other DNA sequences that encode this CDR3 too. The V gene is TRBV6-5, the J gene TRBJ2-3, with no clear D. The CDR3 sequence is 14 residues long. V lost 8 bases, J lost 2 bases, and 14 bases lay in between. The germline gives CDR1 MNHEY, CDR2 SVGAGI. CDR3 residues: CASSRGASTDTQYF. The DNA of the CDR3 is TGTGCCAGCTCGAGAGGAGCCTCCACAGATACGCAGTATTTT.

This chain connects TRBV9 to TRBJ1-6, with D possibly TRBD1 on 5 matching bases. V was clipped by 0 bases and J by 7 bases, with 8 bases between them. The CDR3 has 14 residues. Germline V gene lookup returns CDR1 SGDLS and CDR2 YYNGEE. In DNA, the CDR3 is TGTGCCAGCAGCGTAGGGGACGGAAATTCACCCCTCCACTTT. This translates into CASSVGDGNSPLHF.